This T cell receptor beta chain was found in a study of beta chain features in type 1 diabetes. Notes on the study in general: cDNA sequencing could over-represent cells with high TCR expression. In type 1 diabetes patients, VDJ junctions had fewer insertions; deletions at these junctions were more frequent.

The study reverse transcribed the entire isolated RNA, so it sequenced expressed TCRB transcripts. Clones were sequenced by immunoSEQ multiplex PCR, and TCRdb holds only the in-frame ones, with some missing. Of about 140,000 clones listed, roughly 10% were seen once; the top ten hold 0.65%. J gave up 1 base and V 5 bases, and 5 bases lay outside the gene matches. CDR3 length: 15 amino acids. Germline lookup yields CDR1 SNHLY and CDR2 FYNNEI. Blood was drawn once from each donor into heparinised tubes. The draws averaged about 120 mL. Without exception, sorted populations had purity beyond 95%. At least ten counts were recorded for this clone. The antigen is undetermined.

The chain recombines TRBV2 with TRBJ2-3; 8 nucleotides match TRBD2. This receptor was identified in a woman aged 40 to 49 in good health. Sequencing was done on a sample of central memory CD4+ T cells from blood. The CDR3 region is CASSRAGERTDTQYF. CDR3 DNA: TGTGCCAGCAGTCGAGCGGGGGAGCGCACAGATACGCAGTATTTT.